This TCR beta chain was identified during a study of technical replicates of blood from a handful of donors. The CDR3 covers 13 residues. Per germline, CDR1 SEHNR and CDR2 FQNEAQ (reference sequence). Trimming shortened V by 3 bases and J by 8 bases, and 13 bases separated the two germline ends. The method was immunoSEQ multiplex PCR; TCRdb's version includes in-frame clones alone and lacks a portion of them. The data show 55,000 to 65,000 clones, with about 88% seen just once and about 4.9% held by the top ten. Sample: PBMCs. The chain has TRBV7-9 and TRBJ1-2, with D maybe TRBD1 (6 bases). This clonotype originated in a human donor in good health. Some clones in this sample may be carry-over from other donors' samples. The chain's CDR3 is CASSFPGVLGYTF. The DNA for the CDR3 is TGTGCCAGCAGCTTCCCAGGGGTTCTGGGCTACACCTTC.